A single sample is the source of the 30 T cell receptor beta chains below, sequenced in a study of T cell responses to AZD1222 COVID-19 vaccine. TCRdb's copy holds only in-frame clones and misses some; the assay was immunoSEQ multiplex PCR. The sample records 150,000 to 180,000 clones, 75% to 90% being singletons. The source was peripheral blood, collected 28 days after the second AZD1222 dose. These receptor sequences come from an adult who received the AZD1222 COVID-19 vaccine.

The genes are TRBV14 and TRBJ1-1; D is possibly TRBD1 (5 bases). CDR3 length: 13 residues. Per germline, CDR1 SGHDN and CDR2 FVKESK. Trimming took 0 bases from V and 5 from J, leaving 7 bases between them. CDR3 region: CASSQEWGTEAFF. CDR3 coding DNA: TGTGCCAGCAGCCAAGAGTGGGGGACTGAAGCTTTCTTT. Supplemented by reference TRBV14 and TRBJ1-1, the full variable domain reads EAGVTQFPSHSVIEKGQTVTLRCDPISGHDNLYWYRRVMGKEIKFLLHFVKESKQDESGMPNNRFLAERTGGTYSTLKVQPAELEDSGVYFCASSQEWGTEAFFGQGTRLTVV.

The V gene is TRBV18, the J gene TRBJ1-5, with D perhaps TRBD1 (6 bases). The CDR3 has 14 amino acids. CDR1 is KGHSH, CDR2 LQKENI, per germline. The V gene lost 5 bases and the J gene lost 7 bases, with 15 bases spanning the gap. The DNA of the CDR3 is TGTGCCAGCTCAACTACAGGGAGAGAACAGCCCCAGCATTTT. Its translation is CASSTTGREQPQHF. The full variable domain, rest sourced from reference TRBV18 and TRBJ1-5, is NAGVMQNPRHLVRRRGQEARLRCSPMKGHSHVYWYRQLPEEGLKFMVYLQKENIIDESGMPKERFSAEFPKEGPSILRIQQVVRGDSAAYFCASSTTGREQPQHFGDGTRLSIL.

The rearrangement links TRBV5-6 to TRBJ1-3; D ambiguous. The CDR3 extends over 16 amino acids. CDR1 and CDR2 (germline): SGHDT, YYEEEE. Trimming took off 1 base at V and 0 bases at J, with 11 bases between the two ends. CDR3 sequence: CASSLFFARSGNTIYF. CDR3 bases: TGTGCCAGCAGCTTGTTTTTCGCCCGCTCTGGAAACACCATATATTTT.

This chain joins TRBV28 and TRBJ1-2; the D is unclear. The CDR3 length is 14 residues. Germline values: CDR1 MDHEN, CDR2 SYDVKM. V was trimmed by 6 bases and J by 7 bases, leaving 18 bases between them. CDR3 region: CASSWSRANPGYTF. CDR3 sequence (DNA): TGTGCCAGCAGCTGGAGCCGGGCAAACCCTGGCTACACCTTC.

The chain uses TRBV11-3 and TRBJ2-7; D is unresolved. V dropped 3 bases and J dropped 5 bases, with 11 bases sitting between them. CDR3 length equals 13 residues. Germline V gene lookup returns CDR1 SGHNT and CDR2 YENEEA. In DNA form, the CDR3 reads TGTGCCAGCAGCTTGAGTGGCACGGACGAGCAGTACTTC. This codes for CASSLSGTDEQYF.

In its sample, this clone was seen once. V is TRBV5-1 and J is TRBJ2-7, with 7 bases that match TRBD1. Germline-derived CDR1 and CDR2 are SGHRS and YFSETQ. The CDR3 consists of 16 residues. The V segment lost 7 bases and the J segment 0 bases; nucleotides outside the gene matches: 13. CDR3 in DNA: TGCGCCAGCGCCGCCAACCGGGACAGAAACTCCTACGAGCAGTACTTC. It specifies CASAANRDRNSYEQYF.

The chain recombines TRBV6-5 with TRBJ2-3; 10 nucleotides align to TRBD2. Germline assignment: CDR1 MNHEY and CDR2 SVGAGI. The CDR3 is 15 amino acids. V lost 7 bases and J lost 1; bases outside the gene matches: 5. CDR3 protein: CASIPGTSGTDTQYF. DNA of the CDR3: TGTGCCAGCATCCCGGGGACTAGCGGCACAGATACGCAGTATTTT.

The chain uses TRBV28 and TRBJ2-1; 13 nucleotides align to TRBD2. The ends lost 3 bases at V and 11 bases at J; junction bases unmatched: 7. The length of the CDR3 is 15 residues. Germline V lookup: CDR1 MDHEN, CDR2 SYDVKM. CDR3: CASSFWGTSGDKQFF. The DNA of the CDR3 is TGTGCCAGCAGTTTTTGGGGGACTAGCGGGGATAAGCAGTTCTTC.

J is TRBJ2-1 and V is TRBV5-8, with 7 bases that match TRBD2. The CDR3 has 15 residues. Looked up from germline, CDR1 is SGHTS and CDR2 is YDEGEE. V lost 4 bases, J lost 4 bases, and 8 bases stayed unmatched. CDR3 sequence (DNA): TGTGCCAGCAGCCCCCTTAGCGGGCCGTACAATGAGCAGTTCTTC. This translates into CASSPLSGPYNEQFF.

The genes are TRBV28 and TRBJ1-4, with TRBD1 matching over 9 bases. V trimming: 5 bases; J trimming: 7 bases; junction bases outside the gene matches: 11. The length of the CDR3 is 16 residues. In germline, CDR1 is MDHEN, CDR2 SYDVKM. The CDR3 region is CASSPPGTGTSEKLFF. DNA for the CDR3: TGTGCCAGCAGTCCGCCCGGGACAGGGACGAGTGAAAAACTGTTTTTT. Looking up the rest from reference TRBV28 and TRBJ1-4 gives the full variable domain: DVKVTQSSRYLVKRTGEKVFLECVQDMDHENMFWYRQDPGLGLRLIYFSYDVKMKEKGDIPEGYSVSREKKERFSLILESASTNQTSMYLCASSPPGTGTSEKLFFGSGTQLSVL.

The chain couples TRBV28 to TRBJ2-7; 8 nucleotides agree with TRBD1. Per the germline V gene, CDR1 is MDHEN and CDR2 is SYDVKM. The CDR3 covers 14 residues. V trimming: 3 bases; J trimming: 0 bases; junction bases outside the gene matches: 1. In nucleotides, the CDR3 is TGTGCCAGCAGTTTGACAGGGGCCTCCTACGAGCAGTACTTC. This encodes CASSLTGASYEQYF.

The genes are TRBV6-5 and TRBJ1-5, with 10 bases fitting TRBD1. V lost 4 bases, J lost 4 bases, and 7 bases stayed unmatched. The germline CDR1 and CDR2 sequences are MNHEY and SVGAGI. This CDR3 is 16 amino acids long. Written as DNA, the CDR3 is TGTGCCAGCAGTTCCCCGGGACAGGGGAGAAATCAGCCCCAGCATTTT. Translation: CASSSPGQGRNQPQHF.

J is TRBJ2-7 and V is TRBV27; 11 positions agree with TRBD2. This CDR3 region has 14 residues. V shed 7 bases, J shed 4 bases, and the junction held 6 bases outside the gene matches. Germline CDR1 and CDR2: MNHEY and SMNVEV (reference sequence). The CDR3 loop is CASKGLAAVYEQYF. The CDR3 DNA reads TGTGCCAGCAAGGGACTAGCGGCCGTATACGAGCAGTACTTC.

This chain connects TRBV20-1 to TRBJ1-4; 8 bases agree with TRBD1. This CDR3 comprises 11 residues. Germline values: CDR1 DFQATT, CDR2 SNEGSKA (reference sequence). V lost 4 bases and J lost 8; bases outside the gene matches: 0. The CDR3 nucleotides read TGCAGTGCTACAGGGGGCGAAAAACTGTTTTTT. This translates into CSATGGEKLFF.

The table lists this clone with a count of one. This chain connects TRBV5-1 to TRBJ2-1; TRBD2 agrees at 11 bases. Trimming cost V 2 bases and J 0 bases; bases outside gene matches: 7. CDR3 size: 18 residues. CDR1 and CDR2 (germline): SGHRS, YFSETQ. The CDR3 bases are TGCGCCAGCAGCTTTACTAGCGGGAGTCTGTCCTCCTACAATGAGCAGTTCTTC. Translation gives CASSFTSGSLSSYNEQFF.

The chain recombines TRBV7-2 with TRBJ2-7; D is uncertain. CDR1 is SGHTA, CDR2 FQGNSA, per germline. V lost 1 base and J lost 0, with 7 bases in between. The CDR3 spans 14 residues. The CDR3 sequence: CASSLGGVSYEQYF. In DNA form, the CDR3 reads TGTGCCAGCAGCTTAGGAGGAGTCTCCTACGAGCAGTACTTC.

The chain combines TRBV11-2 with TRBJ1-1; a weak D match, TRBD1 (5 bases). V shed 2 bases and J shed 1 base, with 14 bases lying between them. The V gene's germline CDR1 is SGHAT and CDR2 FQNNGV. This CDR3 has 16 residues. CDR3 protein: CASSLIQGDPNTEAFF. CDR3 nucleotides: TGTGCCAGCAGCTTAATTCAAGGGGACCCGAACACTGAAGCTTTCTTT.

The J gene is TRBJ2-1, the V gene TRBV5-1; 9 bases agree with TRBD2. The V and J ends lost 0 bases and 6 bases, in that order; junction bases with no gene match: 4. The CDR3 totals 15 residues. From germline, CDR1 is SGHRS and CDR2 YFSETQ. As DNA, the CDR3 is TGCGCCAGCAGCTTGGCGGGTAGCGGGGGCAATGAGCAGTTCTTC. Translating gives CASSLAGSGGNEQFF.

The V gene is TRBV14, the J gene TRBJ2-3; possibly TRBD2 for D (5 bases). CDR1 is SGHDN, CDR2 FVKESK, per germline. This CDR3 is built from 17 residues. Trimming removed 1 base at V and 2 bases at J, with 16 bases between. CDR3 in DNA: TGTGCCAGCAGCCAAGGGACCCTGAGGGCATACACAGATACGCAGTATTTT. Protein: CASSQGTLRAYTDTQYF.

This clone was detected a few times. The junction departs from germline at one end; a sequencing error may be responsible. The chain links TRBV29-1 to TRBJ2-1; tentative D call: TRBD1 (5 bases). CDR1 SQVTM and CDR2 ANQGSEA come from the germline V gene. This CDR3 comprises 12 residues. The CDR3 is CSVEGAHNEQFF. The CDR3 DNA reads TGCAGCGTAGAAGGGGCCCACAATGAGCAGTTCTTC.

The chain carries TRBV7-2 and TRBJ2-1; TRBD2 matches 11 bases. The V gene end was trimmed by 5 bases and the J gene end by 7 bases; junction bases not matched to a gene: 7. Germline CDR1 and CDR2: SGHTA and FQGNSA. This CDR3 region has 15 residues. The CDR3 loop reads CASSISGRAQNEQFF. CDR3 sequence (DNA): TGTGCCAGCAGCATTAGCGGGAGGGCTCAGAATGAGCAGTTCTTC.

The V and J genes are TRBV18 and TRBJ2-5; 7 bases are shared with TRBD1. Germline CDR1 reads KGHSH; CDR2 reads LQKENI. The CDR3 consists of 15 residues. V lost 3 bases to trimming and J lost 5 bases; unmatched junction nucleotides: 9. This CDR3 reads CASSPGTGERETQYF. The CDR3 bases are TGTGCCAGCTCACCGGGTACAGGGGAGAGGGAGACCCAGTACTTC.

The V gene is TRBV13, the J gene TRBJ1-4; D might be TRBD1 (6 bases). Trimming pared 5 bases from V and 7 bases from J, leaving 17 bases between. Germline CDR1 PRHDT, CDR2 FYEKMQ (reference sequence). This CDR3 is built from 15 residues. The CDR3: CASSLWTDRGEKLFF. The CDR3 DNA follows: TGTGCCAGCAGCCTCTGGACAGATAGAGGTGAAAAACTGTTTTTT.

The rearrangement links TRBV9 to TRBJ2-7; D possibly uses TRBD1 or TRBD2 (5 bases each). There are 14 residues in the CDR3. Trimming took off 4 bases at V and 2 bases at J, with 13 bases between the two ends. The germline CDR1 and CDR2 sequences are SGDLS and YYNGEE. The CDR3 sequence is CASSPGTRTYEQYF. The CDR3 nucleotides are TGTGCCAGCAGCCCCGGGACGAGGACCTACGAGCAGTACTTC.

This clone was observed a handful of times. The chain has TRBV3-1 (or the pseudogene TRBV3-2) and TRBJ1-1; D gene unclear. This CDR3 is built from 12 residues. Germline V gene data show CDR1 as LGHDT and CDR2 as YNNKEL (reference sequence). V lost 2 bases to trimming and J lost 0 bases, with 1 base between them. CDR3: CASSQLNTEAFF. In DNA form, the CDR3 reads TGTGCCAGCAGCCAACTGAACACTGAAGCTTTCTTT.

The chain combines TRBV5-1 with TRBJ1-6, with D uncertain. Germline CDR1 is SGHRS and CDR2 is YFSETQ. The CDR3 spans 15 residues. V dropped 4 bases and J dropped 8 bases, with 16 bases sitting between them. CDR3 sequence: CASSVGDIGYSPLHF. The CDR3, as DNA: TGCGCCAGCAGCGTAGGTGACATCGGGTATTCACCCCTCCACTTT.

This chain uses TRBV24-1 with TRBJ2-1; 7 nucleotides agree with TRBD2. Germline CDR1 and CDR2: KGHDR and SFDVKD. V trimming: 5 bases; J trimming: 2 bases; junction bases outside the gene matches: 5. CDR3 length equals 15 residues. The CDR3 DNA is TGTGCCACCAGTGGTGTGGGGGGGACCTACAATGAGCAGTTCTTC. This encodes CATSGVGGTYNEQFF.

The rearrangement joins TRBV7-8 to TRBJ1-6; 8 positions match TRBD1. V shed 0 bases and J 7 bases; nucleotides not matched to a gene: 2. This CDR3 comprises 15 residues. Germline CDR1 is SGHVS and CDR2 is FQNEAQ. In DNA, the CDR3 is TGTGCCAGCAGCTTAGCGGGACAGGTGAATTCACCCCTCCACTTT. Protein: CASSLAGQVNSPLHF.

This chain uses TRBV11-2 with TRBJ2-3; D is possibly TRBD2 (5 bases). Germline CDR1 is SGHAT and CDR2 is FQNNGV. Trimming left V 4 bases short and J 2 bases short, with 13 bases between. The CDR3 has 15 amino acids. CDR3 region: CASSSPGEPTDTQYF. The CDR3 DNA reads TGTGCCAGCAGCTCCCCCGGGGAGCCCACAGATACGCAGTATTTT.

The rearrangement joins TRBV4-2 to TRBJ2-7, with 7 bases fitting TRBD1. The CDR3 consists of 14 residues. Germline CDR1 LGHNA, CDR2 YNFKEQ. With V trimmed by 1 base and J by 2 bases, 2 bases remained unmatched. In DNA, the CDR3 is TGTGCCAGCAGCCAAGGACAGGGAGCCTACGAGCAGTACTTC. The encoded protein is CASSQGQGAYEQYF.